Below, 15 T cell receptor beta chains from the same sample are listed, as sequenced in a study of blood T cell repertoires in COVID-19. Produced via immunoSEQ multiplex PCR; TCRdb's table is partial and in-frame only. In the table there are fewer than 130,000 clones, over 60% of which are singletons. The sample comprised peripheral blood. All receptors come from a woman aged 80 or older with acute or convalescent COVID-19.

This chain uses TRBV4-2 with TRBJ1-2, with 10 bases matching TRBD1. V was clipped by 1 base and J by 3 bases; unmatched bases: 11. The germline V gene has CDR1 LGHNA and CDR2 YNFKEQ. There are 18 residues in the CDR3. The CDR3 reads CASSQAVLPGQGYYGYTF. As DNA, the CDR3 is TGTGCCAGCAGCCAAGCAGTACTCCCGGGACAGGGGTACTATGGCTACACCTTC.

The chain has TRBV7-9 and TRBJ1-2; D may be TRBD1 (6 bases). V was clipped by 3 bases and J by 6 bases, with 14 bases between them. Germline loops: CDR1 SEHNR, CDR2 FQNEAQ (reference sequence). The CDR3 runs 14 residues. The CDR3: CASSFADRLHGYTF. The CDR3 nucleotides read TGTGCCAGCAGCTTTGCAGACAGGCTTCATGGCTACACCTTC.

This clone was found once. The CDR3 here is CATQAGGPTDTQYF. CDR3 bases: TGTGCCACTCAAGCGGGAGGGCCTACAGATACGCAGTATTTT. The chain couples TRBV24-1 to TRBJ2-3; 10 bases align to TRBD2. V lost 10 bases, J lost 3 bases, and 6 bases stayed unmatched. Germline CDR1 is KGHDR and CDR2 is SFDVKD. The CDR3 runs 14 residues.

The CDR3 sequence is CASGRVYEQYF. The CDR3 DNA reads as TGTGCCAGCGGCAGGGTATACGAGCAGTACTTC. V usage is TRBV28 and J usage is TRBJ2-7; a weak D match, TRBD1 (5 bases). The CDR3 spans 11 residues. V shed 8 bases and J shed 4 bases, with 9 bases lying between them. CDR1 MDHEN and CDR2 SYDVKM come from the germline V gene.

This chain connects TRBV3-1 (or the pseudogene TRBV3-2) to TRBJ1-5, with D unclear. V was shortened by 0 bases and J by 7 bases, with 10 bases between the two germline ends. Germline V lookup: CDR1 LGHDT, CDR2 YNNKEL (reference sequence). There are 14 residues in the CDR3. The CDR3 sequence is CASSQDLAGQPQHF. The CDR3 nucleotides read TGTGCCAGCAGCCAAGATTTAGCGGGCCAGCCCCAGCATTTT.

The rearrangement links TRBV3-1 (or the pseudogene TRBV3-2) to TRBJ1-1; 9 bases match TRBD1. Germline CDR1 is LGHDT and CDR2 is YNNKEL (reference sequence). The trim removed 6 bases at V and 0 bases at J, leaving 2 bases unmatched. CDR3 size: 14 residues. The CDR3 nucleotides read TGTGCCAGCAGGGGACAGGGTATGAACACTGAAGCTTTCTTT. Translated: CASRGQGMNTEAFF.

This clone was found a few times. This chain joins TRBV6-2 or TRBV6-3 and TRBJ1-5; no firm D call. The CDR3 contains 17 residues. The V end lost 2 bases, the J end lost 6 bases, and 20 bases lay between the germline ends. The germline V gene encodes CDR1 MNHEY and CDR2 SVGEGT. The CDR3 DNA reads as TGTGCCAGCAGTTACATAGATATGCCTCGGGGTAGTCAGCCCCAGCATTTT. Its translation is CASSYIDMPRGSQPQHF.

The chain has TRBV6-1 and TRBJ2-7; TRBD2 aligns across 10 bases. This CDR3 has 15 amino acids. Germline trimming cut 2 bases from V and 7 bases from J; bases unmatched to any gene: 8. The V gene's germline CDR1 is MNHNS and CDR2 SASEGT. The CDR3 DNA follows: TGTGCCAGCAGTGAACTAGCGGGAGAAGTTGTGGAGCAGTACTTC. Residues: CASSELAGEVVEQYF.

This sequence joins TRBV6-5 and TRBJ2-7; a weak D match, TRBD1 (6 bases). The CDR3 is made up of 11 amino acids. The ends were cut back, 11 bases at V and 2 bases at J, with 10 bases in the middle. From germline, CDR1 is MNHEY and CDR2 SVGAGI. CDR3: CASRGPYEQYF. The CDR3 nucleotides read TGTGCCTCCAGGGGCCCCTACGAGCAGTACTTC.

The chain uses TRBV5-4 and TRBJ2-1; 13 positions match TRBD2. The germline CDR1 and CDR2 sequences are SGHNT and YYREEE (reference sequence). V lost 0 bases and J lost 9; bases outside the gene matches: 0. The CDR3 loop spans 14 amino acids. The CDR3 spells CASSLGLAGGEQFF. As DNA, the CDR3 is TGTGCCAGCAGCTTGGGACTAGCGGGAGGTGAGCAGTTCTTC.

This clone has only one observation. The chain couples TRBV9 to TRBJ1-4, with D perhaps TRBD1 (5 bases). The CDR3 covers 14 residues. The germline gives CDR1 SGDLS, CDR2 YYNGEE. The V gene lost 3 bases and the J gene lost 8 bases, with 14 bases spanning the gap. The CDR3 reads CASSAGRVGEKLFF. The CDR3 bases are TGTGCCAGCAGCGCAGGGAGGGTAGGAGAAAAACTGTTTTTT.

The chain combines TRBV27 with TRBJ1-6; D gene uncertain. This CDR3 contains 18 residues. CDR1 and CDR2 from the germline V gene are MNHEY and SMNVEV (reference sequence). Trimming took 7 bases from V and 5 from J, leaving 24 bases between them. This CDR3 reads CASTAYPPGRGNNSPLHF. DNA for the CDR3: TGTGCCAGCACAGCCTACCCTCCGGGCCGAGGGAATAATTCACCCCTCCACTTT.

The rearrangement uses TRBV15 and TRBJ2-7; a weak D match, TRBD2 (5 bases). The germline gives CDR1 LNHNV, CDR2 YYDKDF (reference sequence). The V gene lost 0 bases and the J gene lost 6 bases, with 15 bases spanning the gap. This CDR3 contains 15 residues. CDR3 amino acids: CATSRDSVAGSEQYF. Here the CDR3 DNA reads TGTGCCACCAGCAGAGATAGCGTGGCAGGAAGCGAGCAGTACTTC.

This chain links TRBV9 with TRBJ2-2; 12 bases map to TRBD2. Germline V CDR1 and CDR2: SGDLS, YYNGEE. This CDR3 comprises 16 residues. The V segment lost 4 bases and the J segment 5 bases; nucleotides outside the gene matches: 6. The CDR3 protein is CASSPRTSGTTGELFF. The CDR3 region has the DNA TGTGCCAGCAGCCCCCGGACTAGCGGGACAACCGGGGAGCTGTTTTTT.

In the case of this clone: The junction departs from the called germline gene at one end, perhaps through a read error. The V gene is TRBV7-7, the J gene TRBJ2-5; D is undetermined. The CDR3 is 13 residues long. CDR1 is SSHAT and CDR2 is FNYEAQ in the germline V gene (reference sequence). CDR3 DNA sequence: TGTGCTAGCAGCTTAATCGGGTTTCAGACCCAGTACTTC. Residues: CASSLIGFQTQYF.